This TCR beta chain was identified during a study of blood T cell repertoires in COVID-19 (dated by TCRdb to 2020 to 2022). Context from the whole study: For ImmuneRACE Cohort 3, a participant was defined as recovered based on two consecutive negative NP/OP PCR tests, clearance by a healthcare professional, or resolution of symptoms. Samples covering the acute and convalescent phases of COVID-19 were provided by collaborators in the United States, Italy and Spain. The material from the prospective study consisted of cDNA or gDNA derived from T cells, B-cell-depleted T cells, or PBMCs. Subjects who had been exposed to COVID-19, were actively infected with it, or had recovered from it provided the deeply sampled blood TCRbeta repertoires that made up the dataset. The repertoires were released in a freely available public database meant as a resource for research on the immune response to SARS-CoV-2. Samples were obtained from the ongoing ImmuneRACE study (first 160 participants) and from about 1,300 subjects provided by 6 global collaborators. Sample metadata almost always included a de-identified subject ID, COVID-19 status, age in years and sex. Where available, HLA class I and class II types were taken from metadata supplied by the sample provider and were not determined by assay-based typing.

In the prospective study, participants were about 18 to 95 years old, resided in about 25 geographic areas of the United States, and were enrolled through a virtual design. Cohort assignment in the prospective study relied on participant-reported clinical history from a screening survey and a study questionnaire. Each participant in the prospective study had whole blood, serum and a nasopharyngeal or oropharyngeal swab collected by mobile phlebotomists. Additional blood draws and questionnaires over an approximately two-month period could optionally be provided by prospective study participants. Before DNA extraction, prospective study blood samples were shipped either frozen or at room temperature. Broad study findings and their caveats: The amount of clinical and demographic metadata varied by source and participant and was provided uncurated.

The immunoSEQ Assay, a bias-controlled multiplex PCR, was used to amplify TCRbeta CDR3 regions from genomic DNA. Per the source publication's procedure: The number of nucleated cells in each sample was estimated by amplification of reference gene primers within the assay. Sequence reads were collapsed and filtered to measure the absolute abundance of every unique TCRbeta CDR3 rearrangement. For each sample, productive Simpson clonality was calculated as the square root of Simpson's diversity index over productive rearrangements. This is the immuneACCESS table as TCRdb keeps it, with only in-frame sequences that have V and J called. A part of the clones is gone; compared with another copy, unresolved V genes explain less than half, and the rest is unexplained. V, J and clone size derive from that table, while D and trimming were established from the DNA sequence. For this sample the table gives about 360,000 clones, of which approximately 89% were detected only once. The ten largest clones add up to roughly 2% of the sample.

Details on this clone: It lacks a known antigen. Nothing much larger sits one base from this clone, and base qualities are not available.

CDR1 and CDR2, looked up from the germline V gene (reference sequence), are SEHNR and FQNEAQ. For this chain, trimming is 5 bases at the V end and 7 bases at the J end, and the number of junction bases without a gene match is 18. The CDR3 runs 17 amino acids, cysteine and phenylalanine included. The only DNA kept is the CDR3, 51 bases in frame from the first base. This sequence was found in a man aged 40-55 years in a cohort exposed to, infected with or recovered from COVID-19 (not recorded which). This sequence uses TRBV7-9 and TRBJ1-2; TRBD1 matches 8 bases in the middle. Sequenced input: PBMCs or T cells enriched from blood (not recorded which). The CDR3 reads CASSPERLGQARGGYTF. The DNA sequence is TGTGCCAGCAGCCCCGAGCGCCTGGGACAGGCCCGCGGTGGCTACACCTTC.